Listed below are T cell receptor beta chains from one sample, sequenced in a study of blood T cell repertoires in COVID-19. Repertoires were generated with immunoSEQ multiplex PCR, while TCRdb's copy carries only in-frame clones and drops some. The sample has roughly 57,000 clones; around 87% are singletons. Specimen: peripheral blood. The origin of the receptors is a man aged 60-69 years with active or convalescent COVID-19. The CDR3 runs from the conserved cysteine through the conserved F or W. A D gene is named only where the DNA matches it firmly. The size entry is marked missing in some rows and otherwise reads once, few, many or a size class.

abundance	v_gene	d_gene	j_gene	CDR3nt	CDR3aa
NA	TRBV7-6	TRBD1	TRBJ1-2	TGTGCCAGCAGCTTAGCGGGGGGACAGGGCAGTGGCTACACCTTC	CASSLAGGQGSGYTF
NA	TRBV19	NA	TRBJ2-7	TGTGCCAGTAGTCTACACGCAGGGTCCTCCTACGAGCAGTACTTC	CASSLHAGSSYEQYF
NA	TRBV4-1	NA	TRBJ2-7	TGCGCCAGCAGCACAGGGAACGGCGGGAGAAGCGAGCAGTACTTC	CASSTGNGGRSEQYF
NA	TRBV28	NA	TRBJ1-1	TGTGCCAGCAGACGACGGGGGTGGCAGGGTAAAGCTTTCTTT	CASRRRGWQGKAFF
NA	TRBV28	TRBD1	TRBJ1-2	TGTGCCAGCAGTTTATACGCCGGAGGACAGGGGGGTTATGGCTACACCTTC	CASSLYAGGQGGYGYTF
few	TRBV6-5	TRBD1	TRBJ2-7	TGTGCCAGCAGTTCCGGGGGACAGGGGGCCGAGCAGTACTTC	CASSSGGQGAEQYF
NA	TRBV2	NA	TRBJ1-1	TGTGCCAGCAGTGCTAAGGGGTTGCGCACTGAAGCTTTCTTT	CASSAKGLRTEAFF
NA	TRBV19	NA	TRBJ2-5	TGTGCCAGTAGTAACGCAGATATTGGGCGGACCCAGTACTTC	CASSNADIGRTQYF
NA	TRBV4-3	NA	TRBJ1-6	TGCGCCAGCAGCCAAGATATTCAGGGTGCGAATTCACCCCTCCACTTT	CASSQDIQGANSPLHF
NA	TRBV3-1/TRBV3-2	TRBD1	TRBJ1-2	TGTGCCAGCAGCCAAGCCGGGACAGACTATGGCTACACCTTC	CASSQAGTDYGYTF
NA	TRBV7-3	NA	TRBJ1-1	TGTGCCAGCAGCCCAGGCGGGACCCAGACTGAAGCTTTCTTT	CASSPGGTQTEAFF
once	TRBV30	TRBD2	TRBJ2-3	TGTGCCTGGAGTGGCTCTAGCGGGAGTAGCACAGATACGCAGTATTTT	CAWSGSSGSSTDTQYF
NA	TRBV19	TRBD1	TRBJ1-2	TGTGCCAGTAGTCCCCGGGACAGGGGGCCCGGAGTTGGCTACACCTTC	CASSPRDRGPGVGYTF
NA	TRBV24-1	NA	TRBJ1-2	TGTGCCACCAGCGGGGGGGCTGGTGGCTACACCTTC	CATSGGAGGYTF
NA	TRBV12-3/TRBV12-4	NA	TRBJ1-1	TGTGCCAGCACCCCGAGGAGTTACACTGAAGCTTTCTTT	CASTPRSYTEAFF
NA	TRBV5-5	NA	TRBJ1-3	TGTGCCAGCAGCTTGGAAGGGAGCTCTGGAAACACCATATATTTT	CASSLEGSSGNTIYF
NA	TRBV10-1	TRBD1	TRBJ1-6	TGCGCCACCCAACGAACCGACAGGGGAAATAATTCACCCCTCCACTTT	CATQRTDRGNNSPLHF
NA	TRBV18	TRBD1	TRBJ1-4	TGTGCCAGCTCACCAGGTGACAGGGCGACTAATGAAAAACTGTTTTTT	CASSPGDRATNEKLFF
NA	TRBV7-2	NA	TRBJ2-5	TGTGCCAGCAGCTTAGTGCAGGGGATGATTGGAGAGACCCAGTACTTC	CASSLVQGMIGETQYF
NA	TRBV5-6	TRBD1	TRBJ1-4	TGTGCCAGCAGCCCTCGGACAGGGGAGAATGAAAAACTGTTTTTT	CASSPRTGENEKLFF
NA	TRBV29-1	TRBD1	TRBJ1-2	TGCAGCGTTGATAGCAGGGGGGCTAACGCTAACTATGGCTACACCTTC	CSVDSRGANANYGYTF
NA	TRBV5-1	TRBD1	TRBJ2-5	TGCGCCAGCAGCCCGGGACAGTTTCAAGAGACCCAGTACTTC	CASSPGQFQETQYF
NA	TRBV11-2	NA	TRBJ2-3	TGTGCCAGCAGCCCCAGGGTTACAGATACGCAGTATTTT	CASSPRVTDTQYF
NA	TRBV10-1	NA	TRBJ1-3	TGCGCCAGCTCCGGGACTTCGGCAGGAAACACCATATATTTT	CASSGTSAGNTIYF
few	TRBV7-8	TRBD2	TRBJ2-2	TGTGCCAGCAGCTTCCGGGCCGGGAGCGGGAGCACCGGGGAGCTGTTTTTT	CASSFRAGSGSTGELFF
NA	TRBV28	TRBD1	TRBJ1-2	TGTGCCAGCAGTGACCAGGGGGCTCTTGTCTATGGCTACACCTTC	CASSDQGALVYGYTF
NA	TRBV30	NA	TRBJ1-1	TGTGCCTGGAGCCCCCAGAGGGTGGGGACTGAAGCTTTCTTT	CAWSPQRVGTEAFF
NA	TRBV7-3	TRBD2	TRBJ2-2	TGTGCCAGCAGCTTAAAAACTAGCGGGGGGTCAACATTGAACACCGGGGAGCTGTTTTTT	CASSLKTSGGSTLNTGELFF
NA	TRBV28	TRBD2	TRBJ2-1	TGTGCCAGCAGTACTTCTAGCGGGGGGGCCGTTTTCAATGAGCAGTTCTTC	CASSTSSGGAVFNEQFF
NA	TRBV9	NA	TRBJ1-1	TGTGCCAGCAGCCGAGAGTTGAACACTGAAGCTTTCTTT	CASSRELNTEAFF
NA	TRBV4-1	TRBD1	TRBJ1-5	TGCGCCAGCAGCCAAGGGGACAGGGCAAGCAATCAGCCCCAGCATTTT	CASSQGDRASNQPQHF
NA	TRBV5-1	NA	TRBJ2-1	TGCGCCAGCAGCTTGGCCATGTCTGCAGGGTCCCTTACTTACAATGAGCAGTTCTTC	CASSLAMSAGSLTYNEQFF
NA	TRBV10-1	NA	TRBJ2-3	TGCGCCAGCAGTGGACCCGGTCCCGGGACGCAGTATTTT	CASSGPGPGTQYF
NA	TRBV25-1	NA	TRBJ2-2	TGTGCCAGCAGTGTTTCCCCTCCCCCGGGTTTCGGGGAGCTGTTTTTT	CASSVSPPPGFGELFF
NA	TRBV30	NA	TRBJ2-1	TGTGCCTGGATCCCCCTCGCGCTAGCTCGGGAGCGGTCCTTCTTC	CAWIPLALARERSFF
NA	TRBV5-1	NA	TRBJ2-3	TGCGCCAGCAGGCCGGCTAGCACTCCCGATACGCAGTATTTT	CASRPASTPDTQYF
NA	TRBV7-9	NA	TRBJ2-1	TGTGCCAGCAGCCCCCCGGGACTGGAGAACAATGAGCAGTTCTTC	CASSPPGLENNEQFF
NA	TRBV23-1	NA	TRBJ2-1	TGCGCCAGCCGTAAACAGGGTGCGCCCTACAATGAGCAGTTCTTC	CASRKQGAPYNEQFF
NA	TRBV7-9	NA	TRBJ1-2	TGTGCCAGCAGCTTGCAACAGGTCTTACTCTATGGCTACACCTTC	CASSLQQVLLYGYTF
NA	TRBV7-6	NA	TRBJ2-1	TGTGCCAGCAGCTTTAGCGCTTCTACCTCCTACAATGAGCAGTTCTTC	CASSFSASTSYNEQFF
NA	TRBV7-8	NA	TRBJ2-7	TGTGCCAGCAGCTTAGCGGTCACAGGTCCTACCTACGAGCAGTACTTC	CASSLAVTGPTYEQYF
NA	TRBV14	TRBD1	TRBJ2-1	TGTGCCAGCAGCCCTGATACAGGGGGCGCCTACAATGAGCAGTTCTTC	CASSPDTGGAYNEQFF
NA	TRBV11-2	NA	TRBJ2-7	TGTGCCAGCAGCTTAGGACAGGTTGTCTACGAGCAGTACTTC	CASSLGQVVYEQYF
NA	TRBV29-1	NA	TRBJ2-2	TGCAGCGTTGAAGATCAAACTAGCAAGCTGTTTTTT	CSVEDQTSKLFF
NA	TRBV24-1	TRBD1	TRBJ1-2	TGTGCCACCAGTGATCCGGGACAGGGTTACCATGGCTACACCTTC	CATSDPGQGYHGYTF